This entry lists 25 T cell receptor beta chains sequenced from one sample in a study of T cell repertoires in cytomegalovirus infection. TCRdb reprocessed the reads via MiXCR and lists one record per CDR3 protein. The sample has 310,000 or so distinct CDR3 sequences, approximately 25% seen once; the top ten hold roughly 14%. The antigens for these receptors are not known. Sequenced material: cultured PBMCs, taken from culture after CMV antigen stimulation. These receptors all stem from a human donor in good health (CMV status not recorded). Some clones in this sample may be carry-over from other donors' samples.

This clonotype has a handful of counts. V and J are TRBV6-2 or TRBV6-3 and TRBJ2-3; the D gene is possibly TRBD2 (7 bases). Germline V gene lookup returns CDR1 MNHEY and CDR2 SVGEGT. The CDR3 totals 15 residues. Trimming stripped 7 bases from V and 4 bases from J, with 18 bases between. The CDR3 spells CASNPKGGRADTQYF. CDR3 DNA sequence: TGTGCCAGCAACCCCAAGGGGGGGCGAGCAGATACGCAGTATTTT.

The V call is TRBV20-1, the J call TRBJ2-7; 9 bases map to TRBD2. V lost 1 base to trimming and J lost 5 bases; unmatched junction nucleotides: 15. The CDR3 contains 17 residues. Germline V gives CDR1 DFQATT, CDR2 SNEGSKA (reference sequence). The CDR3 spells CSARVKAGGLSRDEQYF. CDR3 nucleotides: TGCAGTGCTAGAGTTAAAGCGGGAGGCCTTTCCAGGGACGAGCAGTACTTC.

Written as DNA, the CDR3 is TGTGCCAGCAGCTTAGACAGGGGGCGCCCAGATACGCAGTATTTT. Translating it yields CASSLDRGRPDTQYF. The rearrangement links TRBV7-2 to TRBJ2-3; TRBD1 agrees at 9 bases. The CDR3 is 15 residues long. Germline V gene lookup returns CDR1 SGHTA and CDR2 FQGNSA. The V gene end was trimmed by 1 base and the J gene end by 4 bases; junction bases not matched to a gene: 3.

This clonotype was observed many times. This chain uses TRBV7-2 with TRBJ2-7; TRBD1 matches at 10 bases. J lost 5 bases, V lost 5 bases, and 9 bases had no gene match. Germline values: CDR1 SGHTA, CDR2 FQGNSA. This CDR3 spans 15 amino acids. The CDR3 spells CASSRRDRGFDEQYF. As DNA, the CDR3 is TGTGCCAGCAGCCGTCGGGACAGGGGTTTCGACGAGCAGTACTTC.

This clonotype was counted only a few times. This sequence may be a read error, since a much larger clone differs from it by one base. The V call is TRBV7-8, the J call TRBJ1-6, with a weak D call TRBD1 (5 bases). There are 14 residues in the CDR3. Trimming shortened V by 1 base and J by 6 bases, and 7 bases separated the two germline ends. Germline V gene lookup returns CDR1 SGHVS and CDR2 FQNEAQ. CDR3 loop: CASSLDRLNSPLHF. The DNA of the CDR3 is TGTGCCAGCAGCTTAGACAGGCTTAATTCACCCCTCCACTTT.

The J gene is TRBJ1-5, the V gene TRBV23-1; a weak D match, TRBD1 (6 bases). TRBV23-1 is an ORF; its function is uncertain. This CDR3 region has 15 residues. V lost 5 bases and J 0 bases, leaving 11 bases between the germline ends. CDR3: CASSETGHSNQPQHF. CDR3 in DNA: TGCGCCAGCAGTGAGACAGGTCATAGCAATCAGCCCCAGCATTTT.

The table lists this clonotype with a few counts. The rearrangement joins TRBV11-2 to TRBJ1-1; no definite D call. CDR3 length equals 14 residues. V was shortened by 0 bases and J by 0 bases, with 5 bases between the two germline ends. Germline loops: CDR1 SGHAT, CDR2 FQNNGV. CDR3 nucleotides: TGTGCCAGCAGCTTAGATCCGGTGAACACTGAAGCTTTCTTT. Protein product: CASSLDPVNTEAFF.

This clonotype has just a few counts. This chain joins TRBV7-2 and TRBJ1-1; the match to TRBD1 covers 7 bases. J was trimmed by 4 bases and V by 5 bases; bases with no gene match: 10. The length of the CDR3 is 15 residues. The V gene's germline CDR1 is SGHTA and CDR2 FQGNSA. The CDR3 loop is CASSPFRQGGTEAFF. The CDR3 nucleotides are TGTGCCAGCAGCCCTTTTCGACAGGGAGGCACTGAAGCTTTCTTT.

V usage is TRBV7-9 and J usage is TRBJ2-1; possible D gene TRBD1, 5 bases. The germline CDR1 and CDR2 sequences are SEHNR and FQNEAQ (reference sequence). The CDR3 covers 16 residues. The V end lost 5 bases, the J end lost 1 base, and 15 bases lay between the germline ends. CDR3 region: CASSPRQGASYNEQFF. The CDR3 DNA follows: TGTGCCAGCAGCCCACGACAAGGGGCGTCCTACAATGAGCAGTTCTTC.

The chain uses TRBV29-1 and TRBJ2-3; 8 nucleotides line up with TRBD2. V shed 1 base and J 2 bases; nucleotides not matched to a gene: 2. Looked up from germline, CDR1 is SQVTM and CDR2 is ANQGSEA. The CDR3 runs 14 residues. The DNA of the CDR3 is TGCAGCGTTGAAGCTAGCGGGTTCACAGATACGCAGTATTTT. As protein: CSVEASGFTDTQYF.

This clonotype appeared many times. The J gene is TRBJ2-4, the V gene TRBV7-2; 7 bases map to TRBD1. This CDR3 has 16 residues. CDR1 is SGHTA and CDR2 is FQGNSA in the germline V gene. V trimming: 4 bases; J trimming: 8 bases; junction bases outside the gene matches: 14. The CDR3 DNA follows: TGTGCCAGCAGCTCGTTCCCCAAAGGGGGCGAGGACATTCAGTACTTC. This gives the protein CASSSFPKGGEDIQYF.

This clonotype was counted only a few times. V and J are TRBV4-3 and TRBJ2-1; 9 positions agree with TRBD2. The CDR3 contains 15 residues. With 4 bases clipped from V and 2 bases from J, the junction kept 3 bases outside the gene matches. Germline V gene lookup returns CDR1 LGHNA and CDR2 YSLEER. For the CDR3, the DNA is TGCGCCAGCAGCCTAGGACTAGCGACCTACAATGAGCAGTTCTTC. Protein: CASSLGLATYNEQFF.

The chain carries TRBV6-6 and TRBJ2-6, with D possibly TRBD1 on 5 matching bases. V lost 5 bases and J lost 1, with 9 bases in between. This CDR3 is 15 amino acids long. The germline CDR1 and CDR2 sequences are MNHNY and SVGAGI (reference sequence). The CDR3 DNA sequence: TGTGCCAGCAGTAAAGGGGATTCTGGGGCCAACGTCCTGACTTTC. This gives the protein CASSKGDSGANVLTF.

DNA for the CDR3: TGCAGTGCTGGAGGGGGACTAGCGGATGCTAATGAGCAGTTCTTC. Amino acids: CSAGGGLADANEQFF. The gene calls are TRBV20-1 and TRBJ2-1, with 11 bases identical to TRBD2. This CDR3 is built from 15 residues. Germline values: CDR1 DFQATT, CDR2 SNEGSKA (reference sequence). With V trimmed by 5 bases and J by 7 bases, 10 bases remained unmatched.

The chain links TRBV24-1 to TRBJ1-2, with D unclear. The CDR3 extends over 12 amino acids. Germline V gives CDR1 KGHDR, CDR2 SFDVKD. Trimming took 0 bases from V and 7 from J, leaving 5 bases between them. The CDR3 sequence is CATSDLWGGYTF. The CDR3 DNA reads TGTGCCACCAGTGATTTGTGGGGTGGCTACACCTTC.

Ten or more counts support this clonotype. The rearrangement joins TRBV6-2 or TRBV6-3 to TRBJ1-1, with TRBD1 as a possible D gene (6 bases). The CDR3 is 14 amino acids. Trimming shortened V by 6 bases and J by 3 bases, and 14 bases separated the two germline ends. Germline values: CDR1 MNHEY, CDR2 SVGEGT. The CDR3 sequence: CASSPGGRDTEAFF. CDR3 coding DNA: TGTGCCAGCAGCCCGGGGGGGCGCGACACTGAAGCTTTCTTT.

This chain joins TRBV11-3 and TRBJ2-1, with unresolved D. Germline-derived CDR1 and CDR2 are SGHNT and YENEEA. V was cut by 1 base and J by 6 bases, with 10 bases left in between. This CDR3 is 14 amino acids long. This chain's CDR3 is CASSLGPVSNEQFF. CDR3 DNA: TGTGCCAGCAGCTTAGGCCCTGTTAGCAATGAGCAGTTCTTC.

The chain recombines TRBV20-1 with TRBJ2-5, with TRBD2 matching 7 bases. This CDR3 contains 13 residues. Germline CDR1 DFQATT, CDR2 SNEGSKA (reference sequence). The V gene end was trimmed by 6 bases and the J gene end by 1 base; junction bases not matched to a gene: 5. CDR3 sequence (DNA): TGCAGTGCATCGACTAGCCCCCAAGAGACCCAGTACTTC. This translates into CSASTSPQETQYF.

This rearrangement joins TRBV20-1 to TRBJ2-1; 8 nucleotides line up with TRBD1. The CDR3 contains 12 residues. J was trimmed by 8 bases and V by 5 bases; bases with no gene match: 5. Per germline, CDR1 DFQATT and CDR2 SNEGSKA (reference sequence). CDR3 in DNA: TGCAGTGCTCCGGACAGGGTCCATGAGCAGTTCTTC. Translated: CSAPDRVHEQFF.

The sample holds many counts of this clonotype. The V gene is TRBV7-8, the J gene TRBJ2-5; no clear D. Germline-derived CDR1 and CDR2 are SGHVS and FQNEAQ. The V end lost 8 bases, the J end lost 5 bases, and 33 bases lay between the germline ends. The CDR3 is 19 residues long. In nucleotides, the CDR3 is TGTGCCAGCCGTACTTCACCCGGACCTAAAGGCATAGACTGGGAGACCCAGTACTTC. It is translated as CASRTSPGPKGIDWETQYF.

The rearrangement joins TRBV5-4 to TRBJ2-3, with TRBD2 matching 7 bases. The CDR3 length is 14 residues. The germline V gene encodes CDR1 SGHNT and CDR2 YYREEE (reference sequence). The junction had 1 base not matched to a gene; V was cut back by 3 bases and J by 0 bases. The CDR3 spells CASSSTSSTDTQYF. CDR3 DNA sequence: TGTGCCAGCAGCTCGACTAGCAGCACAGATACGCAGTATTTT.

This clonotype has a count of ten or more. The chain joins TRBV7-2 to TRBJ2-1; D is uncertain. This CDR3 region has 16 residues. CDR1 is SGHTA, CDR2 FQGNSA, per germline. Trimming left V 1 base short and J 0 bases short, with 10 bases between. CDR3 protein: CASSLETGSSYNEQFF. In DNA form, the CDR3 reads TGTGCCAGCAGCTTAGAAACGGGTAGCTCCTACAATGAGCAGTTCTTC.

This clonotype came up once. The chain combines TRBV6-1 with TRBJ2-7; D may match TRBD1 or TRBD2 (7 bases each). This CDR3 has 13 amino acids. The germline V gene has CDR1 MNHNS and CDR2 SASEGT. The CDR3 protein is CAAGGGFTYEQYV. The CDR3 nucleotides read TGTGCAGCAGGGGGGGGTTTCACCTACGAGCAGTACGTC.

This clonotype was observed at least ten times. The CDR3 is CASRTTGSYNEQFF. DNA for the CDR3: TGTGCCAGCAGAACGACAGGGTCTTACAATGAGCAGTTCTTC. The chain couples TRBV12-3 or TRBV12-4 to TRBJ2-1; 7 bases agree with TRBD1. The junction had 6 bases not matched to a gene; V was cut back by 6 bases and J by 4 bases. The CDR3 runs to 14 residues.

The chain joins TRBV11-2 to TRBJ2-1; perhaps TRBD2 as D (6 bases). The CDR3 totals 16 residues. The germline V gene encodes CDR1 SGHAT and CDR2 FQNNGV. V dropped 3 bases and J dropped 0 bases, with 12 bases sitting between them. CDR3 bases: TGTGCCAGCAGCTTGGTAGGCGGGATCTCCTACAATGAGCAGTTCTTC. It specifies CASSLVGGISYNEQFF.